Shown below are 19 T cell receptor beta chains from a single sample sequenced in a study of regulatory T cells in long-lasting Graves disease (dated by TCRdb to about 2021). Per the publication, the time point label means: persistent/refractory GD, antithyroid drugs over 5 years with positive TRAb. RNA was extracted from PBMCs in TRIzol for both TCR sequencing and RNA sequencing. Receptors were amplified or captured by multiplex PCR. Sequenced using an Illumina HiSeq 4000. To build TCR beta libraries, CDR3 regions were amplified by Arm-PCR using iRepertoire HTBI primers. TCRdb trimmed the raw reads at Q25, called clones with MiXCR and kept productive beta chains. Identical CDR3 protein sequences are pooled into one entry, listed with their most common genes and DNA. The sample data list fewer than 550,000 distinct CDR3 sequences, and 20% to 25% of these were observed just once. Roughly 7% of the sample goes to the ten largest clones.

The sequencing here drew on peripheral blood mononuclear cells (PBMCs), taken when the disease was refractory, from a patient treated with antithyroid drugs. All receptors derive from a female donor with Graves disease.

As to this clonotype: A far larger clone is only one base removed, so a read error is likely. The chain links TRBV12-3 or TRBV12-4 to TRBJ1-4, with D unresolved. Trimming removed 4 bases from V and 6 bases from J, with 18 bases in between. The CDR3 length is 16 residues. CDR3 sequence: CASSSMPHGRDEKLFF. In DNA, the CDR3 is TGTGCCAGCAGTTCTATGCCCCACGGCAGAGATGAAAAACTGTTTTTT.

A remark on this clonotype: A read error is possible here, since a much larger clone lies one base away. The chain links TRBV28 to TRBJ1-2, with D uncertain. Germline V gene sequence: CDR1 MDHEN, CDR2 SYDVKM. This CDR3 has 14 residues. Deletions cut 5 bases from V and 2 bases from J, with 12 bases between. DNA of the CDR3: TGTGCCAGCAGTCCAACTGAAGGGAACTATGGCTACACCTTC. It is translated as CASSPTEGNYGYTF.

Concerning this clonotype: A much larger clone lies a single base off, so this may be a read error. This chain joins TRBV28 and TRBJ1-6; D is unclear. CDR3 length equals 14 residues. Germline V CDR1 and CDR2: MDHEN, SYDVKM. The CDR3 DNA sequence: TGTGCCAGCAGTTTTACGGGGAATAATTCACCCCCCCACTTT. Its protein product is CASSFTGNNSPPHF.

The J gene is TRBJ1-1, the V gene TRBV9; the D gene is possibly TRBD1 (5 bases). This CDR3 comprises 18 residues. Between the trimmed V and J ends, which lost 3 bases and 5 bases, there was a span of 26 bases. Germline V gene lookup returns CDR1 SGDLS and CDR2 YYNGEE. The CDR3: CASSASLSDRDERTEAFF. The DNA of the CDR3 is TGTGCCAGCAGCGCCTCCCTGTCGGACCGGGACGAGAGGACTGAAGCTTTCTTT.

V and J are TRBV7-9 and TRBJ1-1; TRBD1 matches 10 bases. Germline V lookup: CDR1 SEHNR, CDR2 FQNEAQ (reference sequence). The CDR3 loop spans 15 amino acids. The junction had 7 bases not matched to a gene; V was cut back by 5 bases and J by 4 bases. The CDR3 DNA reads as TGTGCCAGCAGCCATCGCGGACAGGGGGGCACTGAAGCTTTCTTT. Its translation is CASSHRGQGGTEAFF.

The chain carries TRBV20-1 and TRBJ1-2, with D perhaps matching TRBD1 (6 bases). Germline V gene lookup returns CDR1 DFQATT and CDR2 SNEGSKA (reference sequence). The ends were cut back, 1 base at V and 8 bases at J, with 26 bases in the middle. The CDR3 is 17 residues long. The CDR3 DNA sequence: TGCAGTGCTAGAGCAGCTCGTATTGGGGGGCCTGGTGGCGGCTACACCTTC. It is translated as CSARAARIGGPGGGYTF.

This clonotype was observed many times. The genes are TRBV7-2 and TRBJ2-7; 8 bases map to TRBD2. Per the germline V gene, CDR1 is SGHTA and CDR2 is FQGNSA. CDR3 length: 14 residues. Losses at the gene ends were 4 bases for V and 3 bases for J; bases not matched to a gene: 5. For the CDR3, the DNA is TGTGCCAGCAGCTCGGGACTAGGGGGCTACGAGCAGTACTTC. Translation gives CASSSGLGGYEQYF.

Points on this clonotype: Possible read error: a much larger clone is one base away. The chain couples TRBV27 to TRBJ2-3; tentatively, D is TRBD2 (6 bases). V was clipped by 5 bases and J by 1 base, with 13 bases between them. Germline loops: CDR1 MNHEY, CDR2 SMNVEV (reference sequence). CDR3 size: 15 residues. DNA of the CDR3: TGTGCCAGCAGTCTCCGGGACTCCCGCACAGATACGCAGTATTTT. This codes for CASSLRDSRTDTQYF.

This chain links TRBV7-6 with TRBJ2-1, with 11 bases lining up with TRBD2. V shed 1 base and J 5 bases; nucleotides not matched to a gene: 4. Germline V CDR1 and CDR2: SGHVS, FNYEAQ. The CDR3 extends over 16 amino acids. The CDR3 DNA is TGTGCCAGCAGCTTAGGGGGACTAGCGGTAAACAATGAGCAGTTCTTC. Protein sequence: CASSLGGLAVNNEQFF.

The chain carries TRBV5-4 and TRBJ2-5, with 9 bases identical to TRBD2. Germline CDR1 reads SGHNT; CDR2 reads YYREEE (reference sequence). Trimming at V came to 4 bases and at J to 5 bases, leaving 6 bases not matched to a gene. The CDR3 covers 14 residues. CDR3 region: CASSPGLASETQYF. The CDR3 DNA reads as TGTGCCAGCAGCCCGGGACTAGCTAGCGAGACCCAGTACTTC.

This clonotype was counted between two and nine times. This sequence joins TRBV13 and TRBJ2-4, with 10 nucleotides matching TRBD2. V lost 5 bases to trimming and J lost 0 bases; unmatched junction nucleotides: 13. Germline V gives CDR1 PRHDT, CDR2 FYEKMQ (reference sequence). The CDR3 consists of 19 residues. The CDR3 coding sequence is TGTGCCAGCAGCCGTCCCGGACTAGCGGCCAAGCGAGCCAAAAACATTCAGTACTTC. Translation gives CASSRPGLAAKRAKNIQYF.

The table lists this clonotype with many counts. The rearrangement joins TRBV7-6 to TRBJ1-3; TRBD1 might be the D (5 bases). V gave up 0 bases and J gave up 2 bases, with 8 bases separating them. CDR1 is SGHVS, CDR2 FNYEAQ, per germline. This CDR3 has 15 amino acids. In nucleotides, the CDR3 is TGTGCCAGCAGCTTAGCTACAGGCCCTGGAAACACCATATATTTT. Protein: CASSLATGPGNTIYF.

This clonotype was seen more than once but under ten times. The chain carries TRBV11-3 and TRBJ1-4; D is perhaps TRBD1 (5 bases). Trimming took 0 bases from V and 0 from J, leaving 8 bases between them. The CDR3 covers 16 residues. CDR1 is SGHNT, CDR2 YENEEA, per germline. In DNA form, the CDR3 reads TGTGCCAGCAGCTTAGATACGGGACCAACTAATGAAAAACTGTTTTTT. It translates to CASSLDTGPTNEKLFF.

The chain carries TRBV15 and TRBJ2-7, with D tentatively TRBD1 (6 bases). CDR1 is LNHNV and CDR2 is YYDKDF in the germline V gene (reference sequence). Deletions cut 3 bases from V and 0 bases from J, with 6 bases between. The CDR3 consists of 13 residues. The CDR3 loop reads CATSRTGSYEQYF. The CDR3 DNA reads as TGTGCCACCAGCAGGACAGGCTCCTACGAGCAGTACTTC. Full variable domain (missing parts from reference TRBV15 and TRBJ2-7): DAMVIQNPRYQVTQFGKPVTLSCSQTLNHNVMYWYQQKSSQAPKLLFHYYDKDFNNEADTPDNFQSRRPNTSFCFLDIRSPGLGDTAMYLCATSRTGSYEQYFGPGTRLTVT.

The rearrangement uses TRBV28 and TRBJ2-5; 8 bases map to TRBD2. CDR1 and CDR2 from the germline V gene are MDHEN and SYDVKM. V was clipped by 2 bases and J by 4 bases; unmatched bases: 9. The length of the CDR3 is 16 residues. This CDR3 reads CASSLRRGLDIETQYF. CDR3 DNA sequence: TGTGCCAGCAGTTTACGGCGGGGACTAGATATAGAGACCCAGTACTTC.

This chain joins TRBV28 and TRBJ1-5; D remains unclear. V gave up 7 bases and J gave up 0 bases, with 10 bases separating them. The germline V gene has CDR1 MDHEN and CDR2 SYDVKM. CDR3 length: 14 amino acids. This CDR3 reads CASNTRFSNQPQHF. CDR3 sequence (DNA): TGTGCCAGCAACACGCGTTTTAGCAATCAGCCCCAGCATTTT.

Ten or more counts support this clonotype. The gene calls are TRBV5-5 and TRBJ2-7, with TRBD1 matching over 10 bases. Germline V gene lookup returns CDR1 SGHKS and CDR2 YYEKEE (reference sequence). With 4 bases clipped from V and 2 bases from J, the junction kept 6 bases outside the gene matches. The CDR3 sequence is 15 residues long. The CDR3, as DNA: TGTGCCAGCAGCCGAGACAGGGGGCAGACCTACGAGCAGTACTTC. It specifies CASSRDRGQTYEQYF.

This clonotype was recorded at least ten times. The V call is TRBV19, the J call TRBJ2-7, with D unclear. V dropped 6 bases and J dropped 4 bases, with 13 bases sitting between them. Germline values: CDR1 LNHDA, CDR2 SQIVND (reference sequence). This CDR3 spans 13 amino acids. Written as DNA, the CDR3 is TGTGCCAGTAGCCCTCGACACCTTTACGAGCAGTACTTC. Protein sequence: CASSPRHLYEQYF.

This chain joins TRBV10-3 and TRBJ2-2, with 8 nucleotides matching TRBD1. CDR1 and CDR2 from the germline V gene are ENHRY and SYGVKD. V trimming: 5 bases; J trimming: 0 bases; junction bases outside the gene matches: 5. CDR3 length: 16 residues. The CDR3 nucleotides read TGTGCCATCAGTCACCCGGGACAGGCGAACACCGGGGAGCTGTTTTTT. It translates to CAISHPGQANTGELFF.